A single sample gave rise to the 3 T cell receptor beta chains below, sequenced in a study of T cell repertoires in cytomegalovirus infection. One entry per CDR3 protein results from TCRdb running MiXCR on the reads. The data hold some 200,000 distinct CDR3 sequences, with less than 9.5% observed a single time. Material: PBMCs. Every receptor here comes from a human donor in good health (CMV status not recorded). Some clones in this sample may be carry-over from other donors' samples.

The table lists this clonotype with many counts. The chain carries TRBV28 and TRBJ1-1, with 7 bases aligning to TRBD1. V gave up 5 bases and J gave up 4 bases; unmatched junction bases: 10. The CDR3 loop spans 15 amino acids. Germline lookup yields CDR1 MDHEN and CDR2 SYDVKM. The CDR3 reads CASSTWGQRGTEAFF. DNA of the CDR3: TGTGCCAGCAGTACATGGGGACAGAGGGGCACTGAAGCTTTCTTT.

This chain links TRBV7-9 with TRBJ2-1; D not certain. CDR1 and CDR2 from the germline V gene are SEHNR and FQNEAQ (reference sequence). V gave up 2 bases and J gave up 5 bases, with 7 bases separating them. The CDR3 is made up of 13 amino acids. The CDR3 bases are TGTGCCAGCAGCTTAAGTTGGGACAATGAGCAGTTCTTC. It codes for CASSLSWDNEQFF. The full variable domain, rest sourced from reference TRBV7-9 and TRBJ2-1, is DTGVSQNPRHKITKRGQNVTFRCDPISEHNRLYWYRQTLGQGPEFLTYFQNEAQLEKSRLLSDRFSAERPKGSFSTLEIQRTEQGDSAMYLCASSLSWDNEQFFGPGTRLTVL.

Ten or more counts support this clonotype. The CDR3 coding sequence is TGTGCCAGCAGCCACGAGGGGAGCGCCCAACAAGAGACCCAGTACTTC. Encoded protein: CASSHEGSAQQETQYF. The rearrangement uses TRBV4-2 and TRBJ2-5, with D tentatively TRBD1 or TRBD2 (5 bases each). Trimming took off 3 bases at V and 2 bases at J, with 16 bases between the two ends. CDR1 and CDR2 from the germline V gene are LGHNA and YNFKEQ. The CDR3 sequence is 16 residues long.